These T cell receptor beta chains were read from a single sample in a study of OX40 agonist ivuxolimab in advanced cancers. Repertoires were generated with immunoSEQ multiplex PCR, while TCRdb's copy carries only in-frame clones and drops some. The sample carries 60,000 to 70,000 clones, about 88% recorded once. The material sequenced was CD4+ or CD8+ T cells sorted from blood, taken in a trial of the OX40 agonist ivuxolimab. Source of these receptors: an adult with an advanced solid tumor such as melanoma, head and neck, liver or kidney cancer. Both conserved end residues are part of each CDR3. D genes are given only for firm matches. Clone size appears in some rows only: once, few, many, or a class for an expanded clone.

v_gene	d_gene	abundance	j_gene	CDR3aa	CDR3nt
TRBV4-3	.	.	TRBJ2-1	CASSQFTRDNEQFF	TGCGCCAGCAGCCAATTTACCCGCGACAATGAGCAGTTCTTC
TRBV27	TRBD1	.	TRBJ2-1	CASSSGTGYNEQFF	TGTGCCAGCAGTTCCGGGACAGGGTACAATGAGCAGTTCTTC
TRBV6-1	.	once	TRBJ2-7	CASRRVDGYEQYF	TGTGCCAGCAGAAGAGTAGATGGCTACGAGCAGTACTTC
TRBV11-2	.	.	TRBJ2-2	CASSRGTGELFF	TGTGCCAGCAGCAGGGGTACCGGGGAGCTGTTTTTT
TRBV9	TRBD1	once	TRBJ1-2	CASSVRTGTLWEGYTF	TGTGCCAGCAGCGTCCGGACAGGGACTCTTTGGGAGGGCTACACCTTC
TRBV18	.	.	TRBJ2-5	CASSPGGMETQYF	TGTGCCAGCTCGCCCGGGGGAATGGAGACCCAGTACTTC
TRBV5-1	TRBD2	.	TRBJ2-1	CASSLTVVTSGYNEQFF	TGCGCCAGCAGCTTGACTGTCGTGACTAGCGGATACAATGAGCAGTTCTTC
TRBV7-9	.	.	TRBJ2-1	CASSFVSLSSYNEQFF	TGTGCCAGCAGCTTCGTTTCTTTGAGCTCCTACAATGAGCAGTTCTTC
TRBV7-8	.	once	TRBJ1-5	CASSLSRNQPQHF	TGTGCCAGCAGCTTAAGCAGAAATCAGCCCCAGCATTTT
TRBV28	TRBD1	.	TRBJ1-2	CASNLQGAGYGYTF	TGTGCCAGCAACCTACAGGGGGCTGGCTATGGCTACACCTTC
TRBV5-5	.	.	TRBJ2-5	CASSKDSPQETQYF	TGTGCCAGCAGCAAGGACAGTCCTCAAGAGACCCAGTACTTC
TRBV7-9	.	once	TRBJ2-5	CASSLGGTQETQYF	TGTGCCAGCAGCCTCGGGGGGACACAAGAGACCCAGTACTTC
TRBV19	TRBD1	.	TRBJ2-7	CASSRGIGTAGTEQYF	TGTGCCAGTAGTAGAGGGATCGGGACAGCCGGAACCGAGCAGTACTTC
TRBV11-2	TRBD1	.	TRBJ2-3	CASSEGTGVTDTQYF	TGTGCCAGCAGCGAAGGGACAGGGGTCACAGATACGCAGTATTTT
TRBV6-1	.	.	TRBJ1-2	CASRSQHLYGYTF	TGTGCCAGCAGGTCGCAACACCTATATGGCTACACCTTC
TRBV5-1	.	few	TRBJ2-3	CASSFSSGVMGTDTQYF	TGCGCCAGCAGCTTCTCGTCGGGAGTCATGGGCACAGATACGCAGTATTTT